This paragraph reports one T cell receptor beta chain. Its target is unknown. This CDR3 is 11 amino acids long. V was shortened by 5 bases and J by 5 bases, with 6 bases between the two germline ends. Looked up from germline, CDR1 is SNHLY and CDR2 is FYNNEI. The record originates from a study of T cell responses to AZD1222 COVID-19 vaccine. TCRdb's copy holds only in-frame clones and misses some; the assay was immunoSEQ multiplex PCR. Among 150,000 to 200,000 clones listed, over 80% were seen once. Whole-study results and caveats: The donor group comprised mostly white British people and more females; the analysis possibly underestimated clonal diversity. Repertoires in all cases were sampled only once the peak T cell response had passed. Compared with day 0, the breadth and depth of the Spike-specific TCR repertoire rose significantly after two doses of AZD1222. The CD4 TCRs associated with vaccination extended across spike and predominated at 160-218 and 743-854.

The material was peripheral blood, obtained 28 days after the second dose of the MenACWY control vaccine. The clonotype was recovered from an adult who received the MenACWY meningococcal vaccine as a control. V usage is TRBV2 and J usage is TRBJ1-1; the D is unclear. CDR3: CASSLYTEAFF. The CDR3, as DNA: TGTGCCAGCAGTCTCTATACTGAAGCTTTCTTT.